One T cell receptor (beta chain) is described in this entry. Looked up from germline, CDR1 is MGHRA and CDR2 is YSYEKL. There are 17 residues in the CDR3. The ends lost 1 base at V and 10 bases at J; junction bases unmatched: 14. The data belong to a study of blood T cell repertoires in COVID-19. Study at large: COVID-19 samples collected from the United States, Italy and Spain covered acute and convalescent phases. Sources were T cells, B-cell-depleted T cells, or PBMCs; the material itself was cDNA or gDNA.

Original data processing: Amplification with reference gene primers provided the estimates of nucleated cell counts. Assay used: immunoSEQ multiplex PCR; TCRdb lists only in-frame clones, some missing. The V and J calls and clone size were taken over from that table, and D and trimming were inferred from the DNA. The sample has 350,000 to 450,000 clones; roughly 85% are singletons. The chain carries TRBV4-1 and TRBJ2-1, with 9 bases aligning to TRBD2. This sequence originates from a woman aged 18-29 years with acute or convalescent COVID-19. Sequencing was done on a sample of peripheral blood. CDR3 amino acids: CASSQAIAGVIQGEQFF. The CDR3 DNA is TGCGCCAGCAGCCAAGCAATAGCGGGAGTTATACAGGGAGAGCAGTTCTTC.